One and the same sample provided the 21 T cell receptor beta chains below, sequenced in a study of T cell changes during pregnancy in multiple sclerosis. Repertoires were generated with immunoSEQ multiplex PCR, while TCRdb's copy carries only in-frame clones and drops some. Among roughly 84,000 clones listed, 90% to 95% were seen once. This sample comprised peripheral blood, obtained in the third trimester of pregnancy. These receptors came from a female donor in good health, enrolled as a control in a pregnancy study.

CDR3 in amino acids: CASSGGTGFPAFF. CDR3 bases: TGTGCCAGCAGCGGCGGGACAGGGTTTCCGGCTTTCTTT. J is TRBJ1-1 and V is TRBV2; 9 bases align to TRBD1. The CDR3 runs to 13 residues. The J segment lost 11 bases and the V segment lost 6 bases, leaving 10 bases of the junction unmatched. Germline assignment: CDR1 SNHLY and CDR2 FYNNEI.

This clone was counted once. V usage is TRBV2 and J usage is TRBJ2-7; a weak D match, TRBD2 (5 bases). The V gene lost 6 bases and the J gene lost 4 bases, with 10 bases spanning the gap. The CDR3 extends over 12 amino acids. CDR1 SNHLY and CDR2 FYNNEI come from the germline V gene. CDR3 nucleotide sequence: TGTGCCAGCAGCCAGACTACATACGAGCAGTACTTC. Its translation is CASSQTTYEQYF.

J is TRBJ2-3 and V is TRBV11-3, with D hard to call. The germline V and J ends were trimmed by 1 base and 4 bases, with 12 bases remaining between them. The CDR3 has 15 amino acids. Germline V CDR1 and CDR2: SGHNT, YENEEA. The CDR3 here is CASSLGALVADTQYF. CDR3 bases: TGTGCCAGCAGCTTAGGCGCGCTAGTAGCAGATACGCAGTATTTT.

This sequence joins TRBV29-1 and TRBJ2-7; D might be TRBD2 (5 bases). CDR1 and CDR2 (germline): SQVTM, ANQGSEA. Trimming removed 2 bases from V and 0 bases from J, with 14 bases in between. The CDR3 is 15 amino acids. The CDR3 bases are TGCAGCGTTGAAAGCGGAAGCGGTAGCTCCTACGAGCAGTACTTC. It translates to CSVESGSGSSYEQYF.

The chain employs TRBV2 and TRBJ2-1; 7 positions agree with TRBD2. With 4 bases clipped from V and 8 bases from J, the junction kept 14 bases outside the gene matches. Looked up from germline, CDR1 is SNHLY and CDR2 is FYNNEI. This CDR3 spans 16 amino acids. The CDR3 DNA sequence: TGTGCCAGCAGTGTAGGAACGGGAGGATATCACGATGAGCAGTTCTTC. The encoded protein is CASSVGTGGYHDEQFF.

The CDR3 sequence: CASKWGVSYNEQFF. Written as DNA, the CDR3 is TGTGCCAGCAAATGGGGCGTCTCCTACAATGAGCAGTTCTTC. The J gene is TRBJ2-1, the V gene TRBV28, with D possibly matching TRBD1 (5 bases). The V gene's germline CDR1 is MDHEN and CDR2 SYDVKM. The CDR3 contains 14 residues. The V end lost 7 bases, the J end lost 0 bases, and 10 bases lay between the germline ends.

The chain links TRBV5-3 to TRBJ2-3; D perhaps matches TRBD2 (6 bases). TRBV5-3 carries the ORF label, with uncertain function. V was shortened by 1 base and J by 2 bases, with 11 bases between the two germline ends. The CDR3 length is 15 residues. CDR3 sequence reads: CARSLLLAPTDTQYF. CDR3 nucleotide sequence: TGTGCCAGAAGCTTGTTACTAGCTCCCACAGATACGCAGTATTTT.

This chain links TRBV9 with TRBJ2-7, with 8 bases fitting TRBD2. Per the germline V gene, CDR1 is SGDLS and CDR2 is YYNGEE. Unmatched junction bases numbered 4, after V lost 0 bases and J lost 2 bases. The CDR3 is made up of 15 amino acids. The CDR3 sequence: CASSVGGSGAYEQYF. CDR3 sequence (DNA): TGTGCCAGCAGCGTAGGCGGTAGCGGGGCCTACGAGCAGTACTTC.

V and J are TRBV6-5 and TRBJ2-7; 7 nucleotides agree with TRBD1. This CDR3 region has 14 residues. Per the germline V gene, CDR1 is MNHEY and CDR2 is SVGAGI. V was clipped by 4 bases and J by 4 bases; unmatched bases: 7. The CDR3 DNA reads as TGTGCCAGCAGTTCCCCGGGACAGCCTTACGAGCAGTACTTC. It specifies CASSSPGQPYEQYF.

This chain uses TRBV6-5 with TRBJ2-3; 8 bases are shared with TRBD2. V trimming: 5 bases; J trimming: 2 bases; junction bases outside the gene matches: 6. The V gene's germline CDR1 is MNHEY and CDR2 SVGAGI. This CDR3 region has 15 residues. This CDR3 is CASSPPAGVTDTQYF. DNA for the CDR3: TGTGCCAGCAGTCCGCCAGCGGGAGTCACAGATACGCAGTATTTT.

Here the CDR3 reads CASSYTGYPGELFF. In nucleotides, the CDR3 is TGTGCCAGCAGTTACACAGGGTATCCCGGGGAGCTGTTTTTT. The J gene is TRBJ2-2, the V gene TRBV6-5; weak D call: TRBD1 (6 bases). Germline loops: CDR1 MNHEY, CDR2 SVGAGI. Trimming removed 2 bases from V and 6 bases from J, with 10 bases in between. The CDR3 is 14 residues long.

The V call is TRBV9, the J call TRBJ2-3, with TRBD1 as a possible D gene (6 bases). Trimming cost V 0 bases and J 2 bases, with 10 bases left between them. The CDR3 has 15 residues. Germline V gene data show CDR1 as SGDLS and CDR2 as YYNGEE. CDR3 nucleotide sequence: TGTGCCAGCAGCGTAGCCGCAGGGGTCACAGATACGCAGTATTTT. It encodes CASSVAAGVTDTQYF.

V gene TRBV16 combines with J gene TRBJ1-5; D perhaps matches TRBD1 (5 bases). The germline V gene encodes CDR1 KGHSY and CDR2 FQNENV. Trimming cost V 2 bases and J 6 bases, with 17 bases left between them. This CDR3 contains 16 residues. The CDR3 DNA sequence: TGTGCCAGCAGCCAACAGGGCGGAGATATGTTTCAGCCCCAGCATTTT. Protein sequence: CASSQQGGDMFQPQHF. Drawing the rest from reference TRBV16 and TRBJ1-5, the complete variable domain is GEEVAQTPKHLVRGEGQKAKLYCAPIKGHSYVFWYQQVLKNEFKFLISFQNENVFDETGMPKERFSAKCLPNSPCSLEIQATKLEDSAVYFCASSQQGGDMFQPQHFGDGTRLSIL.

This chain connects TRBV7-9 to TRBJ2-5; D is possibly TRBD2 (7 bases). Trimming took off 0 bases at V and 3 bases at J, with 8 bases between the two ends. This CDR3 is built from 14 residues. Germline CDR1 is SEHNR and CDR2 is FQNEAQ (reference sequence). This CDR3 is CASSLAGGEETQYF. Written as DNA, the CDR3 is TGTGCCAGCAGCTTAGCAGGGGGGGAAGAGACCCAGTACTTC.

There are a few counts of this clone. The chain is built from TRBV2 and TRBJ1-2; 7 positions match TRBD1. V was clipped by 7 bases and J by 8 bases; unmatched bases: 10. The germline V gene has CDR1 SNHLY and CDR2 FYNNEI. The CDR3 runs 13 residues. CDR3 in DNA: TGTGCCAGCACTGTAGAAAGGACAGGAGGCTACACCTTC. Amino acids: CASTVERTGGYTF.

The V and J genes are TRBV5-1 and TRBJ1-3; 10 nucleotides match TRBD1. Germline CDR1 and CDR2: SGHRS and YFSETQ. V lost 4 bases and J lost 5; bases outside the gene matches: 9. The CDR3 length is 16 residues. The CDR3 loop is CASSLGGDRGRNTIYF. For the CDR3, the DNA is TGCGCCAGCAGCCTGGGGGGGGACAGGGGACGAAACACCATATATTTT.

V and J are TRBV7-2 and TRBJ2-7; maybe TRBD2 (6 bases). The CDR3 runs 11 residues. Looked up from germline, CDR1 is SGHTA and CDR2 is FQGNSA. V was clipped by 6 bases and J by 6 bases, with 9 bases between them. The CDR3 sequence is CASREGIEQYF. DNA of the CDR3: TGTGCCAGCAGGGAGGGGATCGAGCAGTACTTC.

This chain links TRBV11-2 with TRBJ2-2; D might be TRBD1 (6 bases). Germline V gene data show CDR1 as SGHAT and CDR2 as FQNNGV. V lost 5 bases and J 7 bases, leaving 11 bases between the germline ends. The length of the CDR3 is 13 residues. CDR3 residues: CASSAYRDGELFF. CDR3 nucleotide sequence: TGTGCCAGCAGCGCGTACAGGGACGGGGAGCTGTTTTTT.

The chain joins TRBV11-2 to TRBJ1-2; D is ambiguous. The CDR3 totals 14 residues. The V gene's germline CDR1 is SGHAT and CDR2 FQNNGV. Trimming stripped 5 bases from V and 5 bases from J, with 15 bases between. CDR3 sequence (DNA): TGTGCCAGCAGCCAAGGAGTCAATCCTTATGGCTACACCTTC. Amino acids: CASSQGVNPYGYTF.

This clone appeared once. The chain has TRBV25-1 and TRBJ2-7; tentative D call: TRBD2 (5 bases). Trimming removed 8 bases at V and 5 bases at J, with 22 bases between. The CDR3 has 15 residues. Germline CDR1 is MGHDK and CDR2 is SYGVNS. The CDR3 nucleotides are TGTGCCAGCCCCCACGAGAGGGATTGGTACAACGAGCAGTACTTC. This translates into CASPHERDWYNEQYF.

The rearrangement links TRBV5-4 to TRBJ1-3; D unclear. This CDR3 is built from 13 residues. Deletions cut 0 bases from V and 4 bases from J, with 5 bases between. Germline CDR1 is SGHNT and CDR2 is YYREEE (reference sequence). The CDR3 nucleotides are TGTGCCAGCAGCTTGGCCGCGGGAAACACCATATATTTT. Translating gives CASSLAAGNTIYF. Looking up the rest from reference TRBV5-4 and TRBJ1-3 gives the full variable domain: ETGVTQSPTHLIKTRGQQVTLRCSSQSGHNTVSWYQQALGQGPQFIFQYYREEENGRGNFPPRFSGLQFPNYSSELNVNALELDDSALYLCASSLAAGNTIYFGEGSWLTVV.